Below are 12 T cell receptor beta chains sequenced from a single sample in a study of spatial heterogeneity in lung cancer. The time point: sample taken at primary tumor resection. No cells were sorted before sequencing. The whole RNA sequenced was extracted from tumor, nontumor lung or frozen PBMC. TCRdb reprocessed the 5' RACE reads with MiXCR, giving one entry per CDR3 protein. Of tens of thousands of distinct CDR3 sequences in the sample, less than 6% were seen once. Sequenced here: PBMCs, sampled at surgery. Every receptor here comes from a male donor with early-stage non-small cell lung cancer.

This clonotype has ten or more counts. V gene TRBV5-1 combines with J gene TRBJ1-3; 10 bases match TRBD1. The CDR3 is made up of 17 amino acids. Germline CDR1 is SGHRS and CDR2 is YFSETQ. Losses at the gene ends were 1 base for V and 0 bases for J; bases not matched to a gene: 4. In DNA form, the CDR3 reads TGCGCCAGCAGCTTGCGTGGGACAGGGGTCTCTGGAAACACCATATATTTT. Translated, it gives CASSLRGTGVSGNTIYF.

The sample holds a few counts of this clonotype. The rearrangement uses TRBV9 and TRBJ1-3; D call uncertain. V lost 0 bases and J lost 2, with 6 bases in between. The CDR3 consists of 14 residues. Germline V gene data show CDR1 as SGDLS and CDR2 as YYNGEE. The CDR3 region has the DNA TGTGCCAGCAGCGTAGCCGGAGCTGGAAACACCATATATTTT. As protein: CASSVAGAGNTIYF.

Many counts were recorded for this clonotype. The chain is built from TRBV7-9 and TRBJ2-7; D is unclear. The germline V gene has CDR1 SEHNR and CDR2 FQNEAQ (reference sequence). The germline V and J ends were trimmed by 4 bases and 7 bases, with 14 bases remaining between them. CDR3 size: 13 residues. The chain's CDR3 is CASSSTKAREQYF. CDR3 sequence (DNA): TGTGCCAGCAGCTCGACCAAAGCGAGGGAGCAGTACTTC.

This clonotype appeared a few times. This chain joins TRBV6-1 and TRBJ2-3, with a weak D call TRBD2 (5 bases). Deletions cut 0 bases from V and 3 bases from J, with 7 bases between. Germline values: CDR1 MNHNS, CDR2 SASEGT. The CDR3 consists of 14 residues. CDR3 amino acids: CASSEAPGTDTQYF. CDR3 in DNA: TGTGCCAGCAGTGAAGCGCCGGGGACAGATACGCAGTATTTT.

This clonotype is termed medium-sized. The chain joins TRBV4-2 to TRBJ2-1; 11 bases align to TRBD2. Trimming removed 0 bases from V and 3 bases from J; junction bases left unmatched: 1. The CDR3 is 16 residues long. Looked up from germline, CDR1 is LGHNA and CDR2 is YNFKEQ. CDR3 sequence: CASSQETSGSYNEQFF. In nucleotides, the CDR3 is TGTGCCAGCAGCCAAGAAACTAGCGGGAGCTACAATGAGCAGTTCTTC.

This clonotype was observed many times. This rearrangement joins TRBV29-1 to TRBJ2-7; D unresolved. CDR1 is SQVTM and CDR2 is ANQGSEA in the germline V gene. Trimming removed 4 bases from V and 0 bases from J, with 13 bases in between. The CDR3 runs 14 residues. In DNA, the CDR3 is TGCAGCGTTGGGTTATGGGATCTCTCCTACGAGCAGTACTTC. Translating it yields CSVGLWDLSYEQYF.

The chain combines TRBV2 with TRBJ2-2; 8 bases are a match to TRBD2. The CDR3 runs to 13 residues. With V trimmed by 8 bases and J by 6 bases, 5 bases remained unmatched. In germline, CDR1 is SNHLY, CDR2 FYNNEI. The DNA of the CDR3 is TGTGCCAGCCGGACTAGCTTGGCCGGGGAGCTGTTTTTT. Translated: CASRTSLAGELFF.

This clonotype has a count of ten or more. V usage is TRBV7-2 and J usage is TRBJ1-5; maybe TRBD1 (6 bases). V shed 1 base and J shed 6 bases, with 10 bases lying between them. Germline V CDR1 and CDR2: SGHTA, FQGNSA. The CDR3 totals 14 residues. The CDR3 DNA sequence: TGTGCCAGCAGCTTAGGCAGGGGCACTCAGCCCCAGCATTTT. Translating gives CASSLGRGTQPQHF.

This clonotype was picked up many times. The chain has TRBV20-1 and TRBJ1-5; no clear D. Germline CDR1 DFQATT, CDR2 SNEGSKA (reference sequence). Trimming stripped 4 bases from V and 5 bases from J, with 9 bases between. This CDR3 has 12 amino acids. The CDR3, as DNA: TGCAGTGCTAAGGACGGGGATCAGCCCCAGCATTTT. It encodes CSAKDGDQPQHF.

Ten or more counts support this clonotype. The V and J genes are TRBV12-3 or TRBV12-4 and TRBJ2-7; unclear D gene. With 2 bases removed from V and 1 base from J, the gap between germline ends came to 6 bases. This CDR3 comprises 13 residues. The CDR3 is CASSLSLSYEQYF. The DNA of the CDR3 is TGTGCCAGCAGTTTATCTCTTTCCTACGAGCAGTACTTC.

The gene calls are TRBV5-5 and TRBJ2-1; D is ambiguous. Looked up from germline, CDR1 is SGHKS and CDR2 is YYEKEE (reference sequence). CDR3 size: 13 residues. The V gene lost 4 bases and the J gene lost 12 bases, with 17 bases spanning the gap. Here the CDR3 DNA reads TGTGCCAGCAGCCCCGCCCCCGAGGCAGGGCAGTTCTTC. Translation: CASSPAPEAGQFF.

This clonotype has just a few counts. The gene calls are TRBV20-1 and TRBJ1-4; TRBD1 aligns across 10 bases. The CDR3 covers 13 residues. V shed 4 bases and J 7 bases; nucleotides not matched to a gene: 3. Germline lookup yields CDR1 DFQATT and CDR2 SNEGSKA (reference sequence). DNA for the CDR3: TGCAGTGCTAAGACAGGGGGCCGTGAAAAACTGTTTTTT. Encoded protein: CSAKTGGREKLFF.